This is a list of T cell receptor beta chains from one sample in a study of Graves' ophthalmopathy and Graves' hyperthyroidism. TCRdb reprocessed the multiplex PCR reads with MiXCR, giving one entry per CDR3 protein. The data hold about 700,000 distinct CDR3 sequences, with approximately 40% observed a single time. The material sequenced was peripheral blood. These receptors were obtained from an adult man with Graves' ophthalmopathy. The CDR3 runs from the conserved cysteine through the conserved F or W. The order of the fields is V gene, clone size, J gene, D gene, CDR3 DNA, CDR3 protein. A D gene is named only where the DNA matches it firmly. Where a row states a size, it is once, few, many or the class of an expanded clone; other rows omit it.

>TRBV10-3|NA|TRBJ1-1|NA
TGTGCCATATCTAGCGGGGACCTGACTGAAGCTTTCTTT
CAISSGDLTEAFF
>TRBV7-2|many|TRBJ1-2|NA
TGTGCCAGCAGCTATACGGACGGTAACTATGGCTACACCTTC
CASSYTDGNYGYTF
>TRBV20-1|NA|TRBJ1-1|NA
TGCAGTGCTAGAGAGGCAGGGGAAGCTTTCTTT
CSAREAGEAFF
>TRBV24-1|many|TRBJ1-5|TRBD1
TGTGCCAGTAGTCCGACCGGGACAGGATCCCAGCCCCAGCATTTT
CASSPTGTGSQPQHF
>TRBV6-1|NA|TRBJ1-6|NA
TGTGCCAGCAGTGCCCTGGGGACGGGTTCACCCCTCCACTTT
CASSALGTGSPLHF
>TRBV7-9|many|TRBJ2-2|NA
TGTGCCAGCAGCCGACTCACCGGGGAGCTGTTTTTT
CASSRLTGELFF
>TRBV5-1|few|TRBJ2-2|TRBD2
TGTGCCAGCAGCCGGACTAGCGTTGGGTGGACCGGGGAGCTGTTTTTT
CASSRTSVGWTGELFF
>TRBV7-9|few|TRBJ2-7|TRBD1
TGTGCCAGCAGCTCTAAGACAGGGGAAGACGAGCAGTACTTC
CASSSKTGEDEQYF
>TRBV9|few|TRBJ1-1|TRBD1
TGTGCCAGCAGTATTACAGGGGACACTGAAGCTTTCTTT
CASSITGDTEAFF
>TRBV10-3|many|TRBJ2-7|TRBD1
TGTGCCATCAGCTTCGATCGCCAGACAGGGCGCGGCGAGCAGTACTTC
CAISFDRQTGRGEQYF
>TRBV7-9|many|TRBJ1-4|NA
TGTGCCAGCAGCCCCGACAGGTTTGATGGAAAACTGTTTTTT
CASSPDRFDGKLFF
>TRBV7-4|NA|TRBJ2-7|NA
TGTGCCAGCAGCTTCAGTGCTAGTAACGGGTGGGGGTCGAGCGAGCAGTACTTC
CASSFSASNGWGSSEQYF
>TRBV29-1|NA|TRBJ1-2|NA
TGCAGCGTTGTCCTAGGGGGCTATGGCTACACCTTC
CSVVLGGYGYTF
>TRBV25-1|NA|TRBJ1-4|NA
TGTGCCAGCTCACCGGAAGGGGAAAAACTGTTTTTT
CASSPEGEKLFF
>TRBV7-9|NA|TRBJ1-5|TRBD1
TGCGCCAGCAGCCCCGGGACAGGGTTACGAAATCAGCCCCAGCATTTT
CASSPGTGLRNQPQHF
>TRBV10-2|few|TRBJ1-2|TRBD1
TGCGCCAGCAGTGAGTCGACAGGGACCCTCCTCGGCTACACCTTC
CASSESTGTLLGYTF
>TRBV10-3|NA|TRBJ2-7|TRBD1
TGTGCCAGCAGTAAAAACCGGGACAGGGATAGCGAGCAGTACTTC
CASSKNRDRDSEQYF
>TRBV9|NA|TRBJ2-2|NA
TGTGCCAGCAGCGTAGGACGGGGCGGGGAGCTGTTTTTT
CASSVGRGGELFF
>TRBV19|many|TRBJ1-5|NA
TGTGCCAGTAGTACCGGGGGTCAGCCCCAGCATTTT
CASSTGGQPQHF
>TRBV20-1|few|TRBJ2-5|TRBD2
TGCAGTGCTCACCTAGCGGGGGGCCAACAAGAGACCCAGTACTTC
CSAHLAGGQQETQYF
>TRBV12-3/TRBV12-4|many|TRBJ1-1|TRBD1
TGTGCCAGCAGGGGGGTTGGGCAGGGGGACACTGAAGCTTTCTTT
CASRGVGQGDTEAFF
>TRBV29-1|NA|TRBJ2-2|NA
TGCAGCGTTGGAACGGAGCTGTTTTTT
CSVGTELFF
>TRBV29-1|NA|TRBJ1-1|TRBD1
TGCAGCGTTTCACAGGGGGCAGGGGTCGCTGAAGCTTTCTTT
CSVSQGAGVAEAFF
>TRBV9|few|TRBJ1-1|NA
TGTGCCAGCAGCCCCCGGAATGCGGGGAGAAACACTGAAGCTTTCTTT
CASSPRNAGRNTEAFF